The TCR beta chain under discussion was sequenced for a study of blood T cell repertoires in COVID-19. Study as a whole: The origin of the acute and convalescent COVID-19 samples was the United States, Italy and Spain. PBMCs, B-cell-depleted T cells, or T cells provided the cDNA or gDNA that made up the material.

Participant-given clinical history determined each cohort assignment. The CDR3 sequence is 15 residues long. CDR1 and CDR2 (germline): ENHRY, SYGVKD. V was clipped by 6 bases and J by 2 bases; unmatched bases: 5. Methods used by the authors: Scientists estimated how many nucleated cells there were by amplifying reference gene primers. Sequencing was performed with immunoSEQ multiplex PCR; in TCRdb, only in-frame clones are kept and a portion is missing. V and J calls plus clone size are reproduced from that table; the DNA served to infer D and trimming. Of approximately 240,000 clones listed, about 90% are singletons. This clone was seen a handful of times.

The rearrangement uses TRBV10-3 and TRBJ2-3; 10 nucleotides line up with TRBD2. This TCR came from a woman younger than 45 with acute COVID-19. The specimen sequenced was PBMCs or T cells enriched from blood (not recorded which). CDR3 in amino acids: CAISLAGGPTDTQYF. CDR3 nucleotides: TGTGCCATCAGCTTAGCGGGAGGTCCCACAGATACGCAGTATTTT.